Listed below are T cell receptor beta chains from one sample, sequenced in a study of identical twins. TCRdb fed the 5' RACE reads into MiXCR, producing one record per CDR3 protein. The sample yields a few hundred thousand distinct CDR3 sequences, 9.6% seen once. These data were also reused for a study on yellow fever vaccine responses in identical twins.

Specimen: PBMCs. These TCRs come from a woman between 18 and 29 years old in good health. Both conserved end residues are part of each CDR3. The D gene is left open where the match is weak. The size entry is marked missing in some rows and otherwise reads once, few, many or a size class.

clone_size j_call d_call v_call cdr3_aa cdr3_nt
. TRBJ1-2 . TRBV10-3 CAISENGGNYGYTF TGTGCCATCAGCGAAAACGGGGGTAACTATGGCTACACCTTC
few TRBJ2-1 . TRBV18 CASSPLRTKEDNEQFF TGTGCCAGCTCACCACTTAGGACAAAAGAGGACAATGAGCAGTTCTTC
. TRBJ2-1 TRBD2 TRBV24-1 CATRGEGPYNEQFF TGTGCCACCAGGGGGGAGGGACCCTACAATGAGCAGTTCTTC
many TRBJ2-7 TRBD2 TRBV10-2 CASRESGLAGYEQYF TGCGCCAGCAGGGAGTCGGGCCTAGCGGGCTACGAGCAGTACTTC
. TRBJ2-1 . TRBV28 CASSSQRVAGTLYNEQFF TGTGCCAGCAGTTCCCAGCGGGTGGCAGGGACACTCTACAATGAGCAGTTCTTC
. TRBJ2-3 TRBD2 TRBV3-1 CASSLIKAGSAADTQYF TGTGCCAGCAGCCTAATTAAAGCGGGATCGGCCGCAGATACGCAGTATTTT
many TRBJ2-1 . TRBV7-8 CASSLYGGWDAGSRDNEQFF TGTGCCAGCAGCTTATACGGGGGCTGGGATGCTGGTTCCAGGGACAATGAGCAGTTCTTC
few TRBJ2-1 . TRBV5-6 CASSLISGEREQFF TGTGCCAGCAGCTTGATTTCTGGAGAGCGGGAGCAGTTCTTC
many TRBJ2-7 TRBD1 TRBV28 CASRSGTGASYEQYF TGTGCCAGCAGATCCGGGACAGGGGCGTCCTACGAGCAGTACTTC
many TRBJ2-5 . TRBV7-9 CASSFLEETQYF TGTGCCAGCAGCTTTTTAGAGGAGACCCAGTACTTC
many TRBJ2-1 . TRBV4-3 CASSQRLLVYNEQFF TGCGCCAGCAGCCAGCGTCTCCTGGTATACAATGAGCAGTTCTTC
. TRBJ1-4 . TRBV24-1 CATSDPTDRTEKLFF TGTGCCACCAGTGACCCGACAGACAGGACTGAAAAACTGTTTTTT
few TRBJ2-1 . TRBV20-1 CSAAGREFYNEQFF TGCAGTGCCGCCGGCAGGGAATTTTACAATGAGCAGTTCTTC
many TRBJ2-1 . TRBV9 CASSVGPAVLNEQFF TGTGCCAGCAGCGTAGGCCCAGCGGTCCTCAATGAGCAGTTCTTC
many TRBJ2-5 . TRBV5-1 CASSLVAGSKTQYF TGCGCCAGCAGCTTGGTGGCAGGTTCAAAGACCCAGTACTTC
few TRBJ2-2 . TRBV7-2 CASSLAGAYTGELFF TGTGCCAGCAGCTTAGCGGGGGCTTACACCGGGGAGCTGTTTTTT
few TRBJ2-5 TRBD1 TRBV6-1 CASTRTGLGETQYF TGTGCCAGCACCAGGACAGGGTTAGGAGAGACCCAGTACTTC
few TRBJ2-7 TRBD1 TRBV6-2/TRBV6-3 CASSYRQGTSSYEQYF TGTGCCAGCAGTTACAGACAGGGGACTTCCTCCTACGAGCAGTACTTC
few TRBJ2-3 TRBD2 TRBV20-1 CSASALWAGAADTQYF TGCAGTGCTAGCGCCCTATGGGCGGGAGCTGCAGATACGCAGTATTTT
few TRBJ2-3 . TRBV6-2/TRBV6-3 CASSYSPGGPSTDTQYF TGTGCCAGCAGTTACTCGCCCGGCGGGCCTAGCACAGATACGCAGTATTTT
many TRBJ2-1 TRBD2 TRBV5-5 CASSTPRDGRPPYNEQFF TGTGCCAGCAGCACCCCTCGGGACGGGAGGCCGCCCTACAATGAGCAGTTCTTC
. TRBJ2-3 . TRBV10-1 CARRVQGRGYF TGCGCCAGAAGGGTCCAGGGAAGAGGGTATTTT
. TRBJ1-2 TRBD1 TRBV7-2 CASSQTGAGGYTF TGTGCCAGCAGCCAAACAGGGGCGGGTGGCTACACCTTC
. TRBJ1-2 . TRBV5-1 CASSPEGLWALPGSDYGYTF TGCGCCAGCAGCCCGGAAGGACTTTGGGCCCTACCGGGGAGTGACTATGGCTACACCTTC
. TRBJ2-7 TRBD1 TRBV20-1 CSANYLDRGSGEQYF TGCAGTGCTAACTATTTGGACAGGGGCAGTGGCGAGCAGTACTTC
. TRBJ2-1 . TRBV7-9 CASSLVLSGKYNEQFF TGTGCCAGCAGCTTAGTCCTTAGCGGAAAATACAATGAGCAGTTCTTC
few TRBJ2-7 TRBD2 TRBV27 CASSVRETPGYEQYF TGTGCCAGCAGTGTGCGGGAGACCCCGGGATACGAGCAGTACTTC
few TRBJ2-3 TRBD2 TRBV15 CATSTLAGAARYTQYF TGTGCCACCAGCACCTTAGCGGGAGCTGCCAGGTATACGCAGTATTTT
. TRBJ2-1 TRBD2 TRBV5-1 CASLPGLASYNEQFF TGCGCCAGCTTACCGGGACTAGCGTCCTACAATGAGCAGTTCTTC
few TRBJ2-1 TRBD1 TRBV6-1 CASSGRTGDNEQFF TGTGCCAGCAGTGGACGGACAGGAGACAATGAGCAGTTCTTC
few TRBJ2-2 TRBD2 TRBV15 CATSLSGGNTGELFF TGTGCCACCAGCCTAAGCGGGGGGAACACCGGGGAGCTGTTTTTT
. TRBJ1-1 TRBD1 TRBV20-1 CSARQGEAFF TGCAGTGCCCGACAGGGAGAAGCTTTCTTT
. TRBJ2-7 . TRBV29-1 CSVALTGEQYF TGCAGCGTTGCCCTAACGGGGGAGCAGTACTTC
. TRBJ2-5 TRBD2 TRBV7-2 CALAGGGRETQYF TGTGCCCTCGCGGGCGGCGGGAGAGAGACCCAGTACTTC
few TRBJ1-2 TRBD1 TRBV29-1 CSVEGQRGSGYTF TGCAGCGTTGAGGGACAGAGAGGGAGCGGCTACACCTTC
. TRBJ2-5 . TRBV5-1 CASSLRAGLEETQYF TGCGCCAGCAGCTTGAGGGCGGGATTAGAAGAGACCCAGTACTTC
few TRBJ2-3 . TRBV3-1 CASSQESVDTQYF TGTGCCAGCAGCCAAGAGAGTGTCGATACGCAGTATTTT
many TRBJ2-3 TRBD2 TRBV7-9 CASSPGTSGSDTQYF TGTGCCAGCAGCCCAGGGACTAGCGGTTCGGATACGCAGTATTTT
few TRBJ2-1 . TRBV15 CATRPIFETYNEQFF TGTGCCACCAGACCTATCTTTGAGACCTACAATGAGCAGTTCTTC
few TRBJ2-1 . TRBV30 CAWSGTPYNEQFF TGTGCCTGGAGTGGGACACCTTACAATGAGCAGTTCTTC
few TRBJ1-1 TRBD1 TRBV29-1 CSVAGALTGGRSTEAFF TGCAGCGTTGCGGGTGCTTTGACAGGGGGCAGGAGCACTGAAGCTTTCTTT
few TRBJ2-5 . TRBV12-5 CASGLGGTLRETQYF TGTGCTAGTGGTTTGGGAGGAACCCTCCGAGAGACCCAGTACTTC
. TRBJ2-1 TRBD1 TRBV7-9 CASSPITGEHYNEQFF TGTGCCAGCAGCCCCATAACAGGGGAACACTACAATGAGCAGTTCTTC
few TRBJ1-4 TRBD1 TRBV29-1 CSADRGSGEKLFF TGCAGCGCGGACAGGGGGAGTGGAGAAAAACTGTTTTTT
many TRBJ2-1 . TRBV7-7 CASSQTIGEAFNEQFF TGTGCTAGCAGCCAAACTATAGGGGAGGCTTTCAATGAGCAGTTCTTC
few TRBJ2-3 TRBD1 TRBV5-1 CASSSQPGTGARTDTQYF TGCGCCAGCAGCTCGCAACCCGGGACAGGGGCCCGCACAGATACGCAGTATTTT
. TRBJ2-1 . TRBV11-2 CASSLEGTPGLYDEQFF TGTGCCAGCAGCTTAGAAGGGACCCCGGGGTTATACGATGAGCAGTTCTTC
many TRBJ2-7 . TRBV5-5 CASSPLAFLSYEQYF TGTGCCAGCAGCCCCCTGGCATTCTTAAGCTACGAGCAGTACTTC
. TRBJ1-2 . TRBV12-3/TRBV12-4 CASSFKGPNGYTF TGTGCCAGCAGTTTTAAGGGTCCAAATGGCTACACCTTC
. TRBJ1-1 . TRBV18 CASSPKIGDAFF TGTGCCAGCTCACCGAAGATAGGTGATGCTTTCTTT
. TRBJ1-2 . TRBV27 CASSFEGGTLGYTF TGTGCCAGCAGTTTCGAGGGGGGGACATTAGGCTACACCTTC
many TRBJ2-1 . TRBV12-5 CASVGVNEQFF TGTGCTAGTGTAGGAGTCAATGAGCAGTTCTTC